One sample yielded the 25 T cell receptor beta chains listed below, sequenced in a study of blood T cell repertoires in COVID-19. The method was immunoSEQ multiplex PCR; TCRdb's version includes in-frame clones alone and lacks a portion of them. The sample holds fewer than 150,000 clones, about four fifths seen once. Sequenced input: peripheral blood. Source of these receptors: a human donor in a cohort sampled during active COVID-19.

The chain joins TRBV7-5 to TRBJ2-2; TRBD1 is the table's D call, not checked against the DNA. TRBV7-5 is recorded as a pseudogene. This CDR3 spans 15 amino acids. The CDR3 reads CARSTGGGATGELFF. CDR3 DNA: TGTGCCAGAAGCACAGGGGGGGGCGCCACCGGGGAGCTGTTTTTT.

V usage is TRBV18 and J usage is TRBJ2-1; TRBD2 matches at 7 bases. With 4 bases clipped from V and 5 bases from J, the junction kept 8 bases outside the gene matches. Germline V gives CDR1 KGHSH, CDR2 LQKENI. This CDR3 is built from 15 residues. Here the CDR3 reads CASSQAAGTNNEQFF. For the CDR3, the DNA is TGTGCCAGCTCACAAGCCGCCGGGACTAACAATGAGCAGTTCTTC.

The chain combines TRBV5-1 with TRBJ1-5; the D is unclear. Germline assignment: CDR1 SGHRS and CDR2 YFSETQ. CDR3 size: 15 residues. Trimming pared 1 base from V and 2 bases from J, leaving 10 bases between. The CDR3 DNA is TGCGCCAGCAGCTTGCAGCCGGAGGGCAATCAGCCCCAGCATTTT. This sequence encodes CASSLQPEGNQPQHF.

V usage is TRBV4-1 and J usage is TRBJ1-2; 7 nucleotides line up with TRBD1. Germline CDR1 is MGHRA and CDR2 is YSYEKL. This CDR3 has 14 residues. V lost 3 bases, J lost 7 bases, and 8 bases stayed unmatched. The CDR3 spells CASSQEQGFFGYTF. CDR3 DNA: TGCGCCAGCAGCCAGGAACAGGGGTTCTTTGGCTACACCTTC.

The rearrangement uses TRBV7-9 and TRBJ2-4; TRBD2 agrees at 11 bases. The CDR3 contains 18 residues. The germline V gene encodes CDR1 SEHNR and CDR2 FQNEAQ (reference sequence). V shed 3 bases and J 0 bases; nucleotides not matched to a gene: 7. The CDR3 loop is CASSFSSGGTLAKNIQYF. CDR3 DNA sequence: TGTGCCAGCAGCTTTTCTAGCGGGGGGACTCTAGCCAAAAACATTCAGTACTTC.

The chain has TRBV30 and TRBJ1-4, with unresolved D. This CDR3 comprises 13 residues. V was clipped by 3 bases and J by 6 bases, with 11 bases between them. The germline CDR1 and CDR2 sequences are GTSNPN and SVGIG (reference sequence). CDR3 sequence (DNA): TGTGCCTGGAGGGCGGGAACATATGAAAAACTGTTTTTT. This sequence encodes CAWRAGTYEKLFF.

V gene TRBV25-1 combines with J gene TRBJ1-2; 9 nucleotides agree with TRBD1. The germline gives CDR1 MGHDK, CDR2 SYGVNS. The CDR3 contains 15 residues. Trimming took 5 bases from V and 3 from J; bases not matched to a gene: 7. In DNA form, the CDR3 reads TGTGCCAGCAGTCACCGGGACAGGGCTTACTATGGCTACACCTTC. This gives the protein CASSHRDRAYYGYTF.

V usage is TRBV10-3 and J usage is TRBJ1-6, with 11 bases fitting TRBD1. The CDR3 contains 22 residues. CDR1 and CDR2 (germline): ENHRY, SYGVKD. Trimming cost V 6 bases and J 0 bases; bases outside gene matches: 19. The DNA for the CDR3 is TGTGCCATCAGCGACACCCCGGCGGGGGACAGGGGGGAAAGCTCCTATAATTCACCCCTCCACTTT. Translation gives CAISDTPAGDRGESSYNSPLHF.

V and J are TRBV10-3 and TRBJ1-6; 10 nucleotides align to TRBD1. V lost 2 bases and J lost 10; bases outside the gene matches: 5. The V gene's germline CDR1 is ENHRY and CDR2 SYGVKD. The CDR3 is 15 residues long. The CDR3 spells CAISESRGQGSPLHF. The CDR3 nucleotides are TGTGCCATCAGTGAGAGTAGGGGACAGGGGTCACCCCTCCACTTT.

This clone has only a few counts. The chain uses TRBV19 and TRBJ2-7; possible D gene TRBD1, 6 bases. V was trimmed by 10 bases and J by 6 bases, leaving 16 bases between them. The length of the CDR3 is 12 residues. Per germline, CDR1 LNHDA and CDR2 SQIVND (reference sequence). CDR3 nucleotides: TGTGCCATTTACAGGGATATTTGCGAGCAGTACTTC. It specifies CAIYRDICEQYF. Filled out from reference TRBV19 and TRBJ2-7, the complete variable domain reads DGGITQSPKYLFRKEGQNVTLSCEQNLNHDAMYWYRQDPGQGLRLIYYSQIVNDFQKGDIAEGYSVSREKKESFPLTVTSAQKNPTAFYLCAIYRDICEQYFGPGTRLTVT.

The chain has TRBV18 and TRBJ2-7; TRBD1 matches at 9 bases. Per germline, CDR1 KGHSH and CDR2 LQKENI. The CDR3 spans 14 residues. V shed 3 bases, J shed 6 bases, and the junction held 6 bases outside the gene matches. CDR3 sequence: CASSPRDRDSEQYF. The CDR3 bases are TGTGCCAGCTCACCGAGGGACAGGGATAGCGAGCAGTACTTC.

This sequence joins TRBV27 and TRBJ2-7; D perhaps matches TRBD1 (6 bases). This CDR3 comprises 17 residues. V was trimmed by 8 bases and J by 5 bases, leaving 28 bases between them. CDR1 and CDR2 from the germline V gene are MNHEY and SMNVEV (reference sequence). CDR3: CASRSSQVRGIPHEQYF. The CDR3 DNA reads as TGTGCCAGCCGTTCGAGTCAGGTCAGGGGCATCCCCCACGAGCAGTACTTC.

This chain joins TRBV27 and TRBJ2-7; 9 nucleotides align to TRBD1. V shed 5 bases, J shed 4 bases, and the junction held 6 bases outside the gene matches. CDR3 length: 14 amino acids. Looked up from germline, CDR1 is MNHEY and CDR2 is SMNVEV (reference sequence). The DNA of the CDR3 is TGTGCCAGCAGTGGCCCGGGACAGGGATACGAGCAGTACTTC. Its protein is CASSGPGQGYEQYF.

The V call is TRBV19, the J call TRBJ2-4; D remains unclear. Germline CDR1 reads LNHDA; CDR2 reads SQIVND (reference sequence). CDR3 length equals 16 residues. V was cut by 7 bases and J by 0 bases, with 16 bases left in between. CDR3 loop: CASTAGTELAKNIQYF. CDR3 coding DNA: TGTGCCAGTACCGCCGGTACAGAATTAGCCAAAAACATTCAGTACTTC.

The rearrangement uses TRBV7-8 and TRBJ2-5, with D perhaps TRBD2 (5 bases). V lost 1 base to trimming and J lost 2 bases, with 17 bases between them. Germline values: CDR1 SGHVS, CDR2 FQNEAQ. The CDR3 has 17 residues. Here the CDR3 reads CASSLGVVAGGQETQYF. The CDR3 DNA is TGTGCCAGCAGCTTAGGTGTTGTGGCGGGCGGGCAAGAGACCCAGTACTTC.

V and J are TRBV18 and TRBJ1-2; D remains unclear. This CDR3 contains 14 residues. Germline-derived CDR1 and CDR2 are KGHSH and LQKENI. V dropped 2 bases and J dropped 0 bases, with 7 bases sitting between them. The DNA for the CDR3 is TGTGCCAGCTCACCAGGAGACCCTAACTATGGCTACACCTTC. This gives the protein CASSPGDPNYGYTF.

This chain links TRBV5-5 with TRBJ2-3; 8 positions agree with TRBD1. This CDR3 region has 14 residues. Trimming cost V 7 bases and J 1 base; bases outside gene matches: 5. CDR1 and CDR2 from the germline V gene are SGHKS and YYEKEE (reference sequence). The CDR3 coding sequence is TGTGCCAGCGCCAAGGGACAGGGCACAGATACGCAGTATTTT. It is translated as CASAKGQGTDTQYF. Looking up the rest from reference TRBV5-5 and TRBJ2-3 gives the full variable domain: DAGVTQSPTHLIKTRGQQVTLRCSPISGHKSVSWYQQVLGQGPQFIFQYYEKEERGRGNFPDRFSARQFPNYSSELNVNALLLGDSALYLCASAKGQGTDTQYFGPGTRLTVL.

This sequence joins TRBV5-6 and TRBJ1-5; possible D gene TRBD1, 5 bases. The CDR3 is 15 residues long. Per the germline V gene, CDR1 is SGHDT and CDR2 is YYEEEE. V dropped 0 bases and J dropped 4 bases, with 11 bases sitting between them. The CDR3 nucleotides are TGTGCCAGCAGCTTGGGCATTAGGGGTAATCAGCCCCAGCATTTT. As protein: CASSLGIRGNQPQHF.

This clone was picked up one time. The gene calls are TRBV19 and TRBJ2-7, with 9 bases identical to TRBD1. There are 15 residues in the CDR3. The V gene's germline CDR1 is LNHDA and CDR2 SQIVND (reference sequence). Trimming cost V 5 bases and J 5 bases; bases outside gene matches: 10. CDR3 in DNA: TGTGCCAGTAGTGGGGGGACAGGGAAACCCCACGAGCAGTACTTC. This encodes CASSGGTGKPHEQYF.

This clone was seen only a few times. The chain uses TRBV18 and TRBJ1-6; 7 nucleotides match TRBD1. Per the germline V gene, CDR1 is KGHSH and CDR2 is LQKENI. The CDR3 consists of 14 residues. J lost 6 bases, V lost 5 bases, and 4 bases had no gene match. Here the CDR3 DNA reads TGTGCCAGCTCATCCGGGACAGCTAATTCACCCCTCCACTTT. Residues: CASSSGTANSPLHF.

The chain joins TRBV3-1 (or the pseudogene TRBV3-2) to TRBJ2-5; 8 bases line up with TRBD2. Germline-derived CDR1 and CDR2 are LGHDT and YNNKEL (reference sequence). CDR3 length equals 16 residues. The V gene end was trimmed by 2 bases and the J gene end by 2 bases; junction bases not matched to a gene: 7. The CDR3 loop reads CASSQLRAGGQETQYF. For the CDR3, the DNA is TGTGCCAGCAGCCAACTCCGCGCGGGGGGACAAGAGACCCAGTACTTC.

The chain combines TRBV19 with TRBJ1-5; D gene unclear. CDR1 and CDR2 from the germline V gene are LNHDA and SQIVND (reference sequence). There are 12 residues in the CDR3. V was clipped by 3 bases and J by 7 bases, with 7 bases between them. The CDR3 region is CASSMVRQPQHF. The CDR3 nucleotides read TGTGCCAGTAGTATGGTCAGACAGCCCCAGCATTTT.

CDR3 in DNA: TGTGCCAGCATGGGCAGTACCTACGAGCAGTACTTC. Protein sequence: CASMGSTYEQYF. The rearrangement links TRBV2 to TRBJ2-7; D gene ambiguous. Deletions cut 7 bases from V and 2 bases from J, with 9 bases between. Germline-derived CDR1 and CDR2 are SNHLY and FYNNEI. The CDR3 sequence is 12 residues long.

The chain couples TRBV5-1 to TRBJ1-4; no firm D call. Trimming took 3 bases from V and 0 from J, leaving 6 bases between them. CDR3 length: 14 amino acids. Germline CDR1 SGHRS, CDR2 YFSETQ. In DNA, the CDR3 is TGCGCCAGCAGCTCGGGTGCAACTAATGAAAAACTGTTTTTT. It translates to CASSSGATNEKLFF.

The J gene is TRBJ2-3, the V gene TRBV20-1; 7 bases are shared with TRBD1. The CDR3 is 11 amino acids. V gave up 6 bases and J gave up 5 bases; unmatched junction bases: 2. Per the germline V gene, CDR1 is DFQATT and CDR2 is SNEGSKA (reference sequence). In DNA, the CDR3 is TGCAGTGCAGGGGGCGGAGATACGCAGTATTTT. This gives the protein CSAGGGDTQYF.